The clone carrying this T cell receptor beta chain came up many times. Its antigen is currently unknown. This specimen comes from a study of T cells in Graves' hyperthyroidism and ophthalmopathy. The study, taken as a whole, reports: Ophthalmopathy was predicted by the model a median of about six months ahead of onset.

This CDR3 contains 15 residues. V gave up 4 bases and J gave up 8 bases, with 17 bases separating them. There were TCR beta CDR3 regions amplified from RNA transcripts. With the HTBI primer set, the TCR CDR3 went through a first round of RT-PCR. TCRdb re-derived calls from the multiplex PCR reads in MiXCR, one entry per CDR3 protein. In the table there are hundreds of thousands of distinct CDR3 sequences, roughly 14% of which are singletons. Uncontrolled infection, other autoimmune disease, pregnancy or lactation disqualified patients from enrolment. V and J are TRBV12-3 or TRBV12-4 and TRBJ2-2; D gene uncertain. The TCR comes from a woman aged 40 to 49 with Graves' ophthalmopathy. The sample taken for sequencing was blood. The CDR3 DNA is TGTGCCAGCAGTTCCGAAGCCTTGACCGGAGGGGAGCTGTTTTTT. Translated: CASSSEALTGGELFF.